This TCR beta chain was identified during a study of cytomegalovirus exposure and HLA in healthy donors. With 60 Vbeta and 13 Jbeta primers, the PCR was carried out. Clones were sequenced by immunoSEQ multiplex PCR, and TCRdb holds only the in-frame ones, with some missing. The data contain 70,000 to 90,000 clones, roughly 74% of them singletons. In its sample, this clone was seen a few times. The receptor was isolated from a man in his forties in good health and CMV-seronegative. The sample taken for sequencing was PBMCs.

The CDR3 protein is CASSFVARGQGTEAFF. The DNA for the CDR3 is TGCGCCAGCAGCTTTGTTGCGAGGGGCCAGGGGACTGAAGCTTTCTTT. The chain joins TRBV5-1 to TRBJ1-1, with a weak D call TRBD1 (6 bases). Germline V gives CDR1 SGHRS, CDR2 YFSETQ. V dropped 2 bases and J dropped 5 bases, with 19 bases sitting between them. CDR3 length: 16 amino acids.